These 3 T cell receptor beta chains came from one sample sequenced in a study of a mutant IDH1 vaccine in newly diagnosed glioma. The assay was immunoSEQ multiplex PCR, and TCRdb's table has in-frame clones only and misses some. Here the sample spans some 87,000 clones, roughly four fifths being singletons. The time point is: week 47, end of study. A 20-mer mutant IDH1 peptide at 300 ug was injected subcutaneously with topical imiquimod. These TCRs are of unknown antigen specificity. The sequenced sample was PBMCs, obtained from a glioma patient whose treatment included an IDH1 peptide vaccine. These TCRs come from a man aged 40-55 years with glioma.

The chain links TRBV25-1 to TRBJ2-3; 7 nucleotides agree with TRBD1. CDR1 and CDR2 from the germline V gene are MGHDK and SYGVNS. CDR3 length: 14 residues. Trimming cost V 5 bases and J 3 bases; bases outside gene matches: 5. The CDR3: CASSRGQLTDTQYF. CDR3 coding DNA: TGTGCCAGCAGTAGGGGACAGCTTACAGATACGCAGTATTTT.

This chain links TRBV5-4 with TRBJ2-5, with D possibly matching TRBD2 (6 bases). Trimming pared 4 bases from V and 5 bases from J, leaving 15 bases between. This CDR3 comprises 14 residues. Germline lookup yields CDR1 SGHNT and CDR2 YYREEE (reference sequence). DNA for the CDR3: TGTGCCAGCAGCAAAGGCGGGGTCTCGGAGACCCAGTACTTC. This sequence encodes CASSKGGVSETQYF.

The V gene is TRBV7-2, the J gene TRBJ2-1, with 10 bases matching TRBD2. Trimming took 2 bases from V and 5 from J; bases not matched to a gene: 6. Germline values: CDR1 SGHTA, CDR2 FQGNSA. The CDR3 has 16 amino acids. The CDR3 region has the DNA TGTGCCAGCAGCTTAATGAGCGGGGGGGTCAACAATGAGCAGTTCTTC. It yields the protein CASSLMSGGVNNEQFF.